The rows below give T cell receptor gamma chains drawn from one sample of a study of Vδ1+ human thymocytes. TCRdb ran CATT on the multiplex PCR reads. This sample carries more than 35,000 gamma-chain clones, roughly a fifth of them seen once, and the ten largest clones take under 2%. Sequenced: Vdelta1+ gamma-delta thymocytes from the thymus. These receptors all stem from a girl in the first two years of life who had congenital heart surgery. CDR3s include the opening cysteine and the closing phenylalanine or tryptophan. Fields, in order: V gene, J gene, clone size, CDR3 DNA, CDR3 protein. Size is stated for part of the rows, as once, few or many counts, or as a class when the clone is expanded.

v_gene: TRGV9; j_gene: TRGJ1/TRGJ2; abundance: NA; CDR3nt: TGTGCCTTGTGGGAGGTGTTAGAGGAGTATTATAAGAAACTCTTT; CDR3aa: CALWEVLEEYYKKLF
v_gene: TRGV8; j_gene: TRGJ1/TRGJ2; abundance: few; CDR3nt: TGTGCCACCTGGGATTTGAAACCCGATAAGAAACTCTTT; CDR3aa: CATWDLKPDKKLF
v_gene: TRGV8; j_gene: TRGJ1/TRGJ2; abundance: few; CDR3nt: TGTGCCACCTGGGATGCAATGGGGTATTATAAGAAACTCTTT; CDR3aa: CATWDAMGYYKKLF
v_gene: TRGV4; j_gene: TRGJ1/TRGJ2; abundance: few; CDR3nt: TGTGCCACCTGGGATTCAAGGGATTATTATAAGAAACTCTTT; CDR3aa: CATWDSRDYYKKLF
v_gene: TRGV4; j_gene: TRGJ1/TRGJ2; abundance: NA; CDR3nt: TGTGCCACCTGGGAGGGGGGGGACTATAAGAAACTCTTT; CDR3aa: CATWEGGDYKKLF
v_gene: TRGV2; j_gene: TRGJ1/TRGJ2; abundance: medium-sized; CDR3nt: TGTGCCACCTGGGACGGCTATAAGAAACTCTTT; CDR3aa: CATWDGYKKLF
v_gene: TRGV9; j_gene: TRGJP; abundance: NA; CDR3nt: TGTGCCTTGTGGGGTCAAGAGTTGGGCAAAAAAATCAAGGTATTT; CDR3aa: CALWGQELGKKIKVF
v_gene: TRGV9; j_gene: TRGJ1/TRGJ2; abundance: NA; CDR3nt: TGTGCCTTGTGGGAGGCGCCCCGGGGTGATAAGAAACTCTTT; CDR3aa: CALWEAPRGDKKLF
v_gene: TRGV8; j_gene: TRGJ1/TRGJ2; abundance: few; CDR3nt: TGTGCCACCTGGGATAGGCAGACGAATTATTATAAGAAACTCTTT; CDR3aa: CATWDRQTNYYKKLF
v_gene: TRGV9; j_gene: TRGJ1/TRGJ2; abundance: NA; CDR3nt: TGTGCCCCGGCAAGCAAGAAACTCTTT; CDR3aa: CAPASKKLF
v_gene: TRGV4; j_gene: TRGJ1/TRGJ2; abundance: NA; CDR3nt: TGTGCCACCTGGGACAATGAAAAATCCCAAAATTATAAGAAACTCTTT; CDR3aa: CATWDNEKSQNYKKLF
v_gene: TRGV3; j_gene: TRGJ1/TRGJ2; abundance: few; CDR3nt: TGTGCCACCTGGGACATTTTAAATTATTATAAGAAACTCTTT; CDR3aa: CATWDILNYYKKLF
v_gene: TRGV5; j_gene: TRGJ1/TRGJ2; abundance: NA; CDR3nt: TGTGCCACCTGGGACCTTGGCCCATATAAGAAACTCTTT; CDR3aa: CATWDLGPYKKLF
v_gene: TRGV2; j_gene: TRGJ1/TRGJ2; abundance: few; CDR3nt: TGTGCCACCTGGGACGATCCGAATTATTATAAGAAACTCTTT; CDR3aa: CATWDDPNYYKKLF
v_gene: TRGV4; j_gene: TRGJ1/TRGJ2; abundance: NA; CDR3nt: TGTGCCACCTGGGATGACCTTGGGTATTATTATAAGAAACTCTTT; CDR3aa: CATWDDLGYYYKKLF
v_gene: TRGV8; j_gene: TRGJ1/TRGJ2; abundance: NA; CDR3nt: TGTGCCACCTGGGATCTCCCTTATAAGAAACTCTTT; CDR3aa: CATWDLPYKKLF
v_gene: TRGV9; j_gene: TRGJ1/TRGJ2; abundance: few; CDR3nt: TGTGCCTTGTGGCCAAACGCCGGAACTAAGAAACTCTTT; CDR3aa: CALWPNAGTKKLF
v_gene: TRGV8; j_gene: TRGJP2; abundance: NA; CDR3nt: TGTGCCACCTGGCCCCGGGGTAGTGATTGGATCAAGACGTTT; CDR3aa: CATWPRGSDWIKTF
v_gene: TRGV3; j_gene: TRGJ1/TRGJ2; abundance: few; CDR3nt: TGTGCCACCTCCTGTTGGGGTAAGAAACTCTTT; CDR3aa: CATSCWGKKLF
v_gene: TRGV4; j_gene: TRGJ1/TRGJ2; abundance: few; CDR3nt: TGTGCCACCTGGGATGGGCAGCGGTATTATAAGAAACTCTTT; CDR3aa: CATWDGQRYYKKLF
v_gene: TRGV9; j_gene: TRGJP; abundance: NA; CDR3nt: TGTGCCTTGTGGGAGGTGCACAAGGTGCGAGAGTTGGGCAAAAAAATCAAGGTATTT; CDR3aa: CALWEVHKVRELGKKIKVF
v_gene: TRGV5; j_gene: TRGJP2; abundance: NA; CDR3nt: TGTGCCACCTGGGACAGGAGGGCAGGGAGTGATTGGATCAAGACGTTT; CDR3aa: CATWDRRAGSDWIKTF
v_gene: TRGV2; j_gene: TRGJP2; abundance: NA; CDR3nt: TGTGCCACCTGGGACGCACCGGGGAGTGATTTGATCAAGACGTTT; CDR3aa: CATWDAPGSDLIKTF
v_gene: TRGV9; j_gene: TRGJP2; abundance: once; CDR3nt: TGTGCCTTGTGGGAGGATGAAGGGGGTAGTGATTGGATCAAGACGTTT; CDR3aa: CALWEDEGGSDWIKTF
v_gene: TRGV9; j_gene: TRGJ1/TRGJ2; abundance: few; CDR3nt: TGTGCCTTGTGGGAGGTGCAAAGAGGGAAGAAACTCTTT; CDR3aa: CALWEVQRGKKLF
v_gene: TRGV2; j_gene: TRGJ1/TRGJ2; abundance: few; CDR3nt: TGTGCCACCTGGGACGAGCTAAGGGCCCCTCTGAATTATTATAAGAAACTCTTT; CDR3aa: CATWDELRAPLNYYKKLF
v_gene: TRGV9; j_gene: TRGJ1/TRGJ2; abundance: few; CDR3nt: TGTGCCTTGTGGGAACGACCTTACCTCAAGAAACTCTTT; CDR3aa: CALWERPYLKKLF
v_gene: TRGV9; j_gene: TRGJ1/TRGJ2; abundance: NA; CDR3nt: TGTGCCTTGTGGGAGGCCCTAAGTTATTATAAGAAACTCTTT; CDR3aa: CALWEALSYYKKLF
v_gene: TRGV8; j_gene: TRGJ1/TRGJ2; abundance: NA; CDR3nt: TGTGCCACCTGGGATTCCACAAAGAAACTCTTT; CDR3aa: CATWDSTKKLF
v_gene: TRGV9; j_gene: TRGJ1/TRGJ2; abundance: few; CDR3nt: TGTGCCTTGTGGGAGGACAAGGTAAAGAAACTCTTT; CDR3aa: CALWEDKVKKLF
v_gene: TRGV9; j_gene: TRGJP1; abundance: NA; CDR3nt: TGTGCCTTGTGGGATTCTGGTTGGTTCAAGATATTT; CDR3aa: CALWDSGWFKIF
v_gene: TRGV3; j_gene: TRGJ1/TRGJ2; abundance: few; CDR3nt: TGTGCCACCGGCGAGAATTATTATAAGAAACTCTTT; CDR3aa: CATGENYYKKLF
v_gene: TRGV2; j_gene: TRGJP2; abundance: NA; CDR3nt: TGTGCCACCTGGGACTCTACCCCCTCTATATATAGTAGTGATTGGATCAAGACGTTT; CDR3aa: CATWDSTPSIYSSDWIKTF
v_gene: TRGV8; j_gene: TRGJ1/TRGJ2; abundance: NA; CDR3nt: TGTGCCACCTGCACATCCAGGGGTAAGAAACTCTTT; CDR3aa: CATCTSRGKKLF
v_gene: TRGV2; j_gene: TRGJ1/TRGJ2; abundance: NA; CDR3nt: TGTGCCACCTGGGACGAGGGGCTCTTT; CDR3aa: CATWDEGLF
v_gene: TRGV9; j_gene: TRGJ1/TRGJ2; abundance: NA; CDR3nt: TGTGCCTTGTGGGAGGCCTTTAGGTATAAGAAACTCTTT; CDR3aa: CALWEAFRYKKLF
v_gene: TRGV2; j_gene: TRGJP2; abundance: NA; CDR3nt: TGTGCCACCTGGGACGGGTTGTATAGTAGTGATTGGATCAAGACGTTT; CDR3aa: CATWDGLYSSDWIKTF
v_gene: TRGV9; j_gene: TRGJ1/TRGJ2; abundance: NA; CDR3nt: TGTGCCTTGTGGGAGGCCTCGGGTTATTATAAGAAACTCTTT; CDR3aa: CALWEASGYYKKLF
v_gene: TRGV3; j_gene: TRGJ1/TRGJ2; abundance: NA; CDR3nt: TGTGCCACCTGGGACAGACCGTTTTCGAATTATTATAAGAAACTCTTT; CDR3aa: CATWDRPFSNYYKKLF
v_gene: TRGV2; j_gene: TRGJ1/TRGJ2; abundance: NA; CDR3nt: TGTGCCACCTGGGACGGGCCCCCCCCCCTCTTT; CDR3aa: CATWDGPPPLF
v_gene: TRGV3; j_gene: TRGJ1/TRGJ2; abundance: few; CDR3nt: TGTGCCACCTGGGACAGGCCCAACCTCCATTATAAGAAACTCTTT; CDR3aa: CATWDRPNLHYKKLF
v_gene: TRGV9; j_gene: TRGJ1/TRGJ2; abundance: NA; CDR3nt: TGTGCCTTGTGGGAGGTGCCTTTTTGTTATAAGAAACTCTTT; CDR3aa: CALWEVPFCYKKLF
v_gene: TRGV3; j_gene: TRGJ1/TRGJ2; abundance: NA; CDR3nt: TGTGCCACCTGGGACAGGCCGTATTTTCCCTGGGAGAAACTCTTT; CDR3aa: CATWDRPYFPWEKLF
v_gene: TRGV2; j_gene: TRGJ1/TRGJ2; abundance: few; CDR3nt: TGTGCCACCTGGGAGAGACCCCTGTATTATAAGAAACTCTTT; CDR3aa: CATWERPLYYKKLF
v_gene: TRGV4; j_gene: TRGJ1/TRGJ2; abundance: NA; CDR3nt: TGTGCCACCTGGGATGTTGCTTCTTTTCGTTATAAGAAACTCTTT; CDR3aa: CATWDVASFRYKKLF
v_gene: TRGV2; j_gene: TRGJP2; abundance: once; CDR3nt: TGTGCCACCCGGGACGGGCGAGATAGTGATTGGATCAAGACGTTT; CDR3aa: CATRDGRDSDWIKTF
v_gene: TRGV4; j_gene: TRGJP2; abundance: few; CDR3nt: TGTGCTACCTGGGATGGGTGGGGTAGTGATTGGATCAAGACGTTT; CDR3aa: CATWDGWGSDWIKTF